Listed below are T cell receptor beta chains from one sample, sequenced in a study of blood T cell repertoires in COVID-19. Repertoires were generated with immunoSEQ multiplex PCR, while TCRdb's copy carries only in-frame clones and drops some. The sample holds 110,000 to 150,000 clones, about 86% seen once. Sequenced material: peripheral blood. These TCRs come from a woman aged 55-69 years with acute or convalescent COVID-19. Both conserved end residues are part of each CDR3. A D gene is named only where the DNA matches it firmly. Size tells how often a clone was seen (once, few, many) or the class of an expanded clone, and some rows leave it out.

>TRBJ1-6|TRBD1|TRBV5-6|13|-
TGTGCCAGCAGGTACAGGGGAAATTCACCCCTCCACTTT
CASRYRGNSPLHF
>TRBJ2-7|TRBD2|TRBV29-1|17|-
TGCAGCGTTGTTTTTGAGGATAGCGGGGGGCCCCCTTACGAGCAGTACTTC
CSVVFEDSGGPPYEQYF
>TRBJ1-5|-|TRBV19|16|-
TGTGCCAGTAGTATGTCGGCAGGCGATAGCAATCAGCCCCAGCATTTT
CASSMSAGDSNQPQHF
>TRBJ1-2|TRBD1|TRBV19|13|-
TGTGCCAGTAGTATAGCCCTGACAGGGGGCTACACCTTC
CASSIALTGGYTF
>TRBJ2-1|-|TRBV18|13|-
TGTGCCAGCTCACAGGACTGGGGGGATGAGCAGTTCTTC
CASSQDWGDEQFF
>TRBJ2-5|TRBD2|TRBV5-1|18|-
TGCGCCAGCAGCTACTATACGCCGGGACTAGCGGGGGAAGAGACCCAGTACTTC
CASSYYTPGLAGEETQYF
>TRBJ2-5|-|TRBV3-1/TRBV3-2|15|-
TGTGCCAGCAGCCAAGTGCTCGGGAATCAAGAGACCCAGTACTTC
CASSQVLGNQETQYF
>TRBJ2-5|-|TRBV19|14|-
TGTGCCAGTAGTAACACAGTAATCCAAGAGACCCAGTACTTC
CASSNTVIQETQYF
>TRBJ2-3|-|TRBV7-7|15|-
TGTGCTAGCAGCTTAGAACGAGGCTCCACAGATACGCAGTATTTT
CASSLERGSTDTQYF
>TRBJ2-3|TRBD2|TRBV29-1|15|-
TGCAGCGTTGGCGGTAGCGGGGGCATGGGAGATACGCAGTATTTT
CSVGGSGGMGDTQYF
>TRBJ1-5|TRBD1|TRBV4-3|13|-
TGCGCCAGCAGCCCGCAGACAGGGGGTGCCCAGCATTTT
CASSPQTGGAQHF
>TRBJ1-2|-|TRBV10-2|15|-
TGCGCCAGCAGTGAGTATGACGCCGGCAGGGGTGGCTACACCTTC
CASSEYDAGRGGYTF
>TRBJ2-1|TRBD2|TRBV6-4|15|few
TGTGCCAGCAGTGACTCTAGCGGGGGGGCCAATGAGCAGTTCTTC
CASSDSSGGANEQFF
>TRBJ1-5|-|TRBV19|14|-
TGTGCCAGTACTGAAAACAGGGACAATCAGCCCCAGCATTTT
CASTENRDNQPQHF
>TRBJ2-3|-|TRBV5-4|13|-
TGTGCCAGCAGCCCGGCGGGGGCGGATACGCAGTATTTT
CASSPAGADTQYF
>TRBJ2-7|TRBD1|TRBV9|16|-
TGTGCCAGCAGCGCCTATTCCGGGACAGGGATCTACGAGCAGTACTTC
CASSAYSGTGIYEQYF
>TRBJ1-1|-|TRBV7-2|13|-
TGTGCCAGCACCTCAGGGGACCTCACTGAAGCTTTCTTT
CASTSGDLTEAFF
>TRBJ2-1|-|TRBV6-2/TRBV6-3|16|-
TGTGCCAGCAGTTACTCGCTGGGGGGCTCCTACAATGAGCAGTTCTTC
CASSYSLGGSYNEQFF
>TRBJ1-6|-|TRBV9|15|-
TGTGCCAGCAGCGAAGAGACAGGCTATAATTCACCCCTCCACTTT
CASSEETGYNSPLHF
>TRBJ2-7|-|TRBV10-3|14|-
TGTGCCATCAGTGCTGGACAGACTGGCTACGAGCAGTACTTC
CAISAGQTGYEQYF
>TRBJ2-1|TRBD2|TRBV9|15|-
TGTGCCAGCAGCGTAGTAGCGGGGGGGTACAATGAGCAGTTCTTC
CASSVVAGGYNEQFF
>TRBJ1-4|-|TRBV28|15|-
TGTGCCAGCAGTGCTCCAGGGCTTAGGAATGAAAAACTGTTTTTT
CASSAPGLRNEKLFF
>TRBJ1-1|-|TRBV5-4|18|-
TGTGCCAGCAGCCCCCGGGGTAGGGGGAAAATCAGGGGCACTGAAGCTTTCTTT
CASSPRGRGKIRGTEAFF
>TRBJ1-5|-|TRBV11-2|16|-
TGTGCCAGCAGCTTACAACTGGGGCGAGGAAATCAGCCCCAGCATTTT
CASSLQLGRGNQPQHF
>TRBJ1-2|-|TRBV15|13|-
TGTGCCACCAGCAGAGATACATACTATGGCTACACCTTC
CATSRDTYYGYTF
>TRBJ2-1|-|TRBV3-1/TRBV3-2|17|-
TGTGCCAGCAGCCAAGGCCTTTTCGGGGGGCTACACAATGAGCAGTTCTTC
CASSQGLFGGLHNEQFF
>TRBJ2-3|-|TRBV9|14|-
TGTGCCAGCAGCGTAGCCCCTAGCACAGATACGCAGTATTTT
CASSVAPSTDTQYF
>TRBJ1-1|-|TRBV20-1|9|once
TGCACTCCGACAGAGGAAGCTTTCTTT
CTPTEEAFF
>TRBJ1-1|-|TRBV2|15|once
TGTGCCAGCAGTGCGACAGGTTTTATGAACACTGAAGCTTTCTTT
CASSATGFMNTEAFF
>TRBJ2-7|-|TRBV14|13|-
TGTGCCAGCAGCCAAGATCTCCTCGACGAGCAGTACTTC
CASSQDLLDEQYF
>TRBJ1-6|-|TRBV5-4|16|few
TGTGCCAGCAGCTTGACCTCGAGCTCCTATAATTCACCCCTCCACTTT
CASSLTSSSYNSPLHF
>TRBJ2-5|-|TRBV5-1|13|-
TGCGCCAGCAGCAGGGACTTCCAAGAGACCCAGTACTTC
CASSRDFQETQYF
>TRBJ1-5|-|TRBV25-1|13|-
TGTGCCAGCAGTCTAGGGGTAAATCAGCCCCAGCATTTT
CASSLGVNQPQHF
>TRBJ1-5|-|TRBV5-1|14|-
TGCGCCAGCAGCCCGGACAGACGAGATCAGCCCCAGCATTTT
CASSPDRRDQPQHF
>TRBJ1-6|-|TRBV7-9|15|-
TGTGCCAGCAGCTTAGGTGGAGGGCGGGGTTCACCCCTCCACTTT
CASSLGGGRGSPLHF
>TRBJ2-7|TRBD1|TRBV11-2|14|-
TGTGCCAGCAGCCCCGGACAGGTTACCTACGAGCAGTACTTC
CASSPGQVTYEQYF
>TRBJ2-1|TRBD1|TRBV30|14|-
TGTGCCTGGAGTGAAGGACAGGGGTACAATGAGCAGTTCTTC
CAWSEGQGYNEQFF
>TRBJ2-5|TRBD1|TRBV5-6|15|-
TGTGCCAGCAGCCCGGCGGACAGGCCGAGGAAGACCCAGTACTTC
CASSPADRPRKTQYF
>TRBJ2-3|TRBD2|TRBV9|17|-
TGTGCCAGCAGCGTAGGGGGGACTAGCGGGAAAACAGATACGCAGTATTTT
CASSVGGTSGKTDTQYF
>TRBJ2-3|-|TRBV7-2|16|-
TGTGCCAGCAACCTTCGGTTGGGGGCGGGCACAGATACGCAGTATTTT
CASNLRLGAGTDTQYF
>TRBJ1-2|-|TRBV3-1/TRBV3-2|15|once
TGTGCCAGCAGCGCCCGGGACAACAATAACTATGGCTACACCTTC
CASSARDNNNYGYTF
>TRBJ1-5|TRBD1|TRBV19|19|-
TGTGCCAGTACCCTGGAAGAGGGACAGGGGCCCCCTTCTAATCAGCCCCAGCATTTT
CASTLEEGQGPPSNQPQHF
>TRBJ2-3|-|TRBV9|13|-
TGTGCCAGCAGCGTAGCTTCGGGGGATACGCAGTATTTT
CASSVASGDTQYF
>TRBJ1-5|-|TRBV28|18|once
TGTGCCAGCAGTTTAGGAGTAGGAAATAAGTATAGCAATCAGCCCCAGCATTTT
CASSLGVGNKYSNQPQHF
>TRBJ2-2|TRBD2|TRBV7-6|17|-
TGTGCCAGCAGCCTGACTAGCGGGGGGACCAACACCGGGGAGCTGTTTTTT
CASSLTSGGTNTGELFF
>TRBJ2-3|TRBD2|TRBV5-1|16|-
TGCGCCAGCACCCGAGCGGGGGCCGATTTCACAGATACGCAGTATTTT
CASTRAGADFTDTQYF
>TRBJ1-2|TRBD1|TRBV9|16|once
TGTGCCAGCAGCGTTGTACAGGGGTCTGCTAACTATGGCTACACCTTC
CASSVVQGSANYGYTF
>TRBJ1-2|TRBD1|TRBV28|12|-
TGTGCCGCTAGGGGACAGGTCTATGGCTACACCTTC
CAARGQVYGYTF
>TRBJ2-7|-|TRBV4-2|16|-
TGTGCCAGCAGCCTCGGCCCCCCAGGTGCGACCTACGAGCAGTACTTC
CASSLGPPGATYEQYF
>TRBJ2-7|-|TRBV2|12|-
TGTGCCAGCAGGGGGAGCTCCTACGAGCAGTACTTC
CASRGSSYEQYF
>TRBJ2-5|TRBD2|TRBV4-1|16|-
TGCGCCAGCAGCCAAGACCAAGCGGGGTACCAAGAGACCCAGTACTTC
CASSQDQAGYQETQYF